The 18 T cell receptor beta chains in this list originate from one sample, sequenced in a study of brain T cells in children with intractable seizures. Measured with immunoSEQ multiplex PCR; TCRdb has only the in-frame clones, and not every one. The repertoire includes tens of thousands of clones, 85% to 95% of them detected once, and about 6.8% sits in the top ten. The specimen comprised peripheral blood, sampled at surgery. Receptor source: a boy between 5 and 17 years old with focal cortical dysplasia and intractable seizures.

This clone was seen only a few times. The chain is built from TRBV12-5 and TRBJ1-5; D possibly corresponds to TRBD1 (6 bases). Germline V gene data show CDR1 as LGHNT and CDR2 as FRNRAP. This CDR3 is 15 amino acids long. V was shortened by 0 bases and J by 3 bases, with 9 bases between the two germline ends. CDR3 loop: CASGLVQGVNQPQHF. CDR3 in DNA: TGTGCTAGTGGTTTGGTACAGGGAGTCAATCAGCCCCAGCATTTT. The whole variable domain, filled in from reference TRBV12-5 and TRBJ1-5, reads DARVTQTPRHKVTEMGQEVTMRCQPILGHNTVFWYRQTMMQGLELLAYFRNRAPLDDSGMPKDRFSAEMPDATLATLKIQPSEPRDSAVYFCASGLVQGVNQPQHFGDGTRLSIL.

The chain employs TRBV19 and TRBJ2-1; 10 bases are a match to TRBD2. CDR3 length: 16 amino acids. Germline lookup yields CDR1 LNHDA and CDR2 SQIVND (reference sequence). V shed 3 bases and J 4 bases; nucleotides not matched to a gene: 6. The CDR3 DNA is TGTGCCAGTAGTATCTCAGCGGGAGGGATATACAATGAGCAGTTCTTC. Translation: CASSISAGGIYNEQFF.

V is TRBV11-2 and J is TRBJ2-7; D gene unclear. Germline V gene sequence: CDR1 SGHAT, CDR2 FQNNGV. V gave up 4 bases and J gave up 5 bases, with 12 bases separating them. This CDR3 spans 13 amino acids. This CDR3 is CASSSQVGNEQYV. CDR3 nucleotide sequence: TGTGCCAGCAGCTCCCAGGTTGGGAACGAGCAGTACGTC.

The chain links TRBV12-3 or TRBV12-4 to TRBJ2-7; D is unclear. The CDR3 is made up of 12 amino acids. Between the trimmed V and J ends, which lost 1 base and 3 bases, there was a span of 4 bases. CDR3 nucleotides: TGTGCCAGCAGTTTAGACAGCTACGAGCAGTACTTC. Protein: CASSLDSYEQYF.

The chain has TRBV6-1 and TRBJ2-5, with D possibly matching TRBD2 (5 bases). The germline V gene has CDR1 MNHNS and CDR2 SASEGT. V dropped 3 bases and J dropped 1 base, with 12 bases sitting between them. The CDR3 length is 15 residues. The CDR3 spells CASSDEVGSQETQYF. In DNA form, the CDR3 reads TGTGCCAGCAGTGACGAGGTGGGGAGCCAAGAGACCCAGTACTTC.

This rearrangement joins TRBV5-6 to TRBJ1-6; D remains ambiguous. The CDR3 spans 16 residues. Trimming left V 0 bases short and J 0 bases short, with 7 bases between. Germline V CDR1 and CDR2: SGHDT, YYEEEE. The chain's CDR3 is CASSLGRSSYNSPLHF. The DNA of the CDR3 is TGTGCCAGCAGCTTGGGACGAAGCTCCTATAATTCACCCCTCCACTTT. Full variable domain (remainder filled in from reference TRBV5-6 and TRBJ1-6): DAGVTQSPTHLIKTRGQQVTLRCSPKSGHDTVSWYQQALGQGPQFIFQYYEEEERQRGNFPDRFSGHQFPNYSSELNVNALLLGDSALYLCASSLGRSSYNSPLHFGNGTRLTVT.

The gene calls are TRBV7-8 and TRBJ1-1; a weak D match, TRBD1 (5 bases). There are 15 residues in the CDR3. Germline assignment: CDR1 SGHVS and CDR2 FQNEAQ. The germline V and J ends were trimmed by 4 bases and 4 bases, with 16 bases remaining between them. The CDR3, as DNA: TGTGCCAGCAGCTCTAGGGGTGGCGTTTCCACTGAAGCTTTCTTT. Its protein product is CASSSRGGVSTEAFF. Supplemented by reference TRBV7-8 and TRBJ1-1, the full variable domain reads GAGVSQSPRYKVAKRGQDVALRCDPISGHVSLFWYQQALGQGPEFLTYFQNEAQLDKSGLPSDRFFAERPEGSVSTLKIQRTQQEDSAVYLCASSSRGGVSTEAFFGQGTRLTVV.

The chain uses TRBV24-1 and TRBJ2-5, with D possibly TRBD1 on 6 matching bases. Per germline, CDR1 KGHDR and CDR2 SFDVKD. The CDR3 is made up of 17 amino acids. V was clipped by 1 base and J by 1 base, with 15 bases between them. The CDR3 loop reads CATSDFPGAPGQETQYF. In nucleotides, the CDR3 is TGTGCCACCAGTGATTTTCCAGGGGCCCCGGGCCAAGAGACCCAGTACTTC.

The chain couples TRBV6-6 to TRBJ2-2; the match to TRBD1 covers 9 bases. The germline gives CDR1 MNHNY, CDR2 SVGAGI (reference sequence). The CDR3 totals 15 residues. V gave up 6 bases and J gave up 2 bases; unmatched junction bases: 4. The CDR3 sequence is CASRLQGANTGELFF. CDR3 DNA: TGTGCCAGCAGACTACAGGGGGCTAACACCGGGGAGCTGTTTTTT.

CDR3 amino acids: CASSLSRWEELFF. The CDR3, as DNA: TGTGCCAGCAGTTTATCACGTTGGGAGGAGCTGTTTTTT. This chain uses TRBV27 with TRBJ2-2, with no clear D. Germline CDR1 reads MNHEY; CDR2 reads SMNVEV (reference sequence). Trimming left V 0 bases short and J 10 bases short, with 9 bases between. The CDR3 runs to 13 residues.

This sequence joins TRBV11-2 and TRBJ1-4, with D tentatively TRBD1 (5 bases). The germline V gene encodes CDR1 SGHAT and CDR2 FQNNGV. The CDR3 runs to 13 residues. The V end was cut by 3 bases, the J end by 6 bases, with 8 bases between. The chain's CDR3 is CASSLGLDEKLFF. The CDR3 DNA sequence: TGTGCCAGCAGCTTGGGGCTAGATGAAAAACTGTTTTTT.

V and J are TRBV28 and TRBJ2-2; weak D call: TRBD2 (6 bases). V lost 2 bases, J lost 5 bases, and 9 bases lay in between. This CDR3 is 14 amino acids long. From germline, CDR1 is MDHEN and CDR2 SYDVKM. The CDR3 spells CASSLGGWTGELFF. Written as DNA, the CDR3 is TGTGCCAGCAGTTTAGGAGGGTGGACCGGGGAGCTGTTTTTT.

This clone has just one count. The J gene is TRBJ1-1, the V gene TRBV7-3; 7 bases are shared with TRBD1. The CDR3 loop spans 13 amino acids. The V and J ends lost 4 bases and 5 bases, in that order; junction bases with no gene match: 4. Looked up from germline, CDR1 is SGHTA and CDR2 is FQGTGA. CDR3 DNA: TGTGCCAGCAGCTCTACAGGGGTTACTGAAGCTTTCTTT. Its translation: CASSSTGVTEAFF.

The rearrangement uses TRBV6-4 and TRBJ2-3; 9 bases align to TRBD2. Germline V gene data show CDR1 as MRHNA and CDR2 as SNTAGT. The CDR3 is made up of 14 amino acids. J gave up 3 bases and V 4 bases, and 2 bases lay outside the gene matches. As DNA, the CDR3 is TGTGCCAGCAGTGCTAGCGGGGAGACAGATACGCAGTATTTT. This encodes CASSASGETDTQYF.

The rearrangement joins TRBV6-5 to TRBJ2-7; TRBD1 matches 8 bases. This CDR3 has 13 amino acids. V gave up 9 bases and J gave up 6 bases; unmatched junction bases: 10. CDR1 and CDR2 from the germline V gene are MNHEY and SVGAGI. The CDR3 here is CASGTGGPLEQYV. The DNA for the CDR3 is TGTGCCAGTGGGACAGGCGGTCCGCTCGAGCAGTACGTC.

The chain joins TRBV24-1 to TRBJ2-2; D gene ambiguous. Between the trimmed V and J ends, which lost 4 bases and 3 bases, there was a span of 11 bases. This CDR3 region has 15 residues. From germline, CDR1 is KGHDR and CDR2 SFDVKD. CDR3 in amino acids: CATSDGVSYTGELFF. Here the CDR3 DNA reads TGTGCCACCAGTGACGGAGTATCGTACACCGGGGAGCTGTTTTTT.

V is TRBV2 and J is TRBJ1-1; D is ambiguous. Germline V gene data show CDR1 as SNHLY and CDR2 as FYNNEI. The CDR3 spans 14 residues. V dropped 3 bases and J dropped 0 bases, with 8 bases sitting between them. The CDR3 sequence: CASSDRVMNTEAFF. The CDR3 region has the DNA TGTGCCAGCAGTGATCGCGTAATGAACACTGAAGCTTTCTTT.

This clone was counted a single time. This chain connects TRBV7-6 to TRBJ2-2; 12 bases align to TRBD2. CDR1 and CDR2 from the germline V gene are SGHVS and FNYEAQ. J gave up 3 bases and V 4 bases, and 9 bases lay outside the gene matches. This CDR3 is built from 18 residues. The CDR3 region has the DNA TGTGCCAGCAGCTCGACTAGCGGGGGTCCTCGATACACCGGGGAGCTGTTTTTT. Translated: CASSSTSGGPRYTGELFF.